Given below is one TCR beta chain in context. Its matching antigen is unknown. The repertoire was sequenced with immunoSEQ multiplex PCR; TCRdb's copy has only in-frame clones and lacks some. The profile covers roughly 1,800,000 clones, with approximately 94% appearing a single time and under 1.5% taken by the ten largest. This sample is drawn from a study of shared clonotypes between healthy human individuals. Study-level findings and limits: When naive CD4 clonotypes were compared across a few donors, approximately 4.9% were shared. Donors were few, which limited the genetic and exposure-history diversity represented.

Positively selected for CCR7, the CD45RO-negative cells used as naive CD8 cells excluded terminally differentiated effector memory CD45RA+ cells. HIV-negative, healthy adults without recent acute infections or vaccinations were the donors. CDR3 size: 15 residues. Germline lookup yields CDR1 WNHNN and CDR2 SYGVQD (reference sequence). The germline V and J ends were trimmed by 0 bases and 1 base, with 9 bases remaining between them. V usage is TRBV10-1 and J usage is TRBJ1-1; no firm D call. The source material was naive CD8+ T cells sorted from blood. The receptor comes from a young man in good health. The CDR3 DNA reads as TGCGCCAGCAGTGAGTCAATCGCGGGGAACACTGAAGCTTTCTTT. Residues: CASSESIAGNTEAFF.